Following are 31 T cell receptor beta chains from one sample sequenced in a study of CD8 T cells in ankylosing spondylitis. TCRdb re-called the 5' RACE reads through MiXCR, storing one row per CDR3 protein. Seen here are 240,000 or so distinct CDR3 sequences, approximately 9% observed once, and the top ten hold nearly 7%. The sequenced sample was blood, either unsorted or a sorted T cell fraction (not recorded which). These receptors came from a male donor with ankylosing spondylitis or in good health (not recorded which).

This clonotype appeared many times. V usage is TRBV30 and J usage is TRBJ1-3; no clear D gene. CDR1 is GTSNPN, CDR2 SVGIG, per germline (reference sequence). Trimming cost V 2 bases and J 0 bases, with 5 bases left between them. There are 13 residues in the CDR3. Here the CDR3 DNA reads TGTGCCTGGAGTACTAACTCTGGAAACACCATATATTTT. Translation gives CAWSTNSGNTIYF. Combining the CDR3 with reference TRBV30 and TRBJ1-3 gives the whole variable domain SQTIHQWPATLVQPVGSPLSLECTVEGTSNPNLYWYRQAAGRGLQLLFYSVGIGQISSEVPQNLSASRPQDRQFILSSKKLLLSDSGFYLCAWSTNSGNTIYFGEGSWLTVV.

The V call is TRBV12-3 or TRBV12-4, the J call TRBJ1-1; no clear D. The germline V and J ends were trimmed by 2 bases and 1 base, with 8 bases remaining between them. The CDR3 sequence is 14 residues long. This CDR3 is CASSLRHSNTEAFF. The CDR3 DNA sequence: TGTGCCAGCAGTTTACGACATTCGAACACTGAAGCTTTCTTT.

At least ten counts were recorded for this clonotype. This sequence joins TRBV7-2 and TRBJ2-7, with a tentative D call TRBD1 (5 bases). The CDR3 consists of 13 residues. Trimming stripped 5 bases from V and 4 bases from J, with 12 bases between. Germline-derived CDR1 and CDR2 are SGHTA and FQGNSA. The CDR3 is CASSHRQSYEQYF. For the CDR3, the DNA is TGTGCCAGCAGCCACCGACAGTCTTACGAGCAGTACTTC.

This clonotype was seen only a few times. This chain joins TRBV30 and TRBJ1-5, with 7 bases that match TRBD1. J was trimmed by 0 bases and V by 7 bases; bases with no gene match: 9. The germline CDR1 and CDR2 sequences are GTSNPN and SVGIG (reference sequence). The CDR3 contains 15 residues. CDR3: CAFRDRRYSNQPQHF. Written as DNA, the CDR3 is TGTGCCTTCCGGGACAGACGTTATAGCAATCAGCCCCAGCATTTT.

This clonotype was counted many times. The chain employs TRBV5-4 and TRBJ1-2; weak D call: TRBD1 (6 bases). Per the germline V gene, CDR1 is SGHNT and CDR2 is YYREEE (reference sequence). CDR3 length equals 13 residues. Deletions cut 0 bases from V and 8 bases from J, with 11 bases between. CDR3 sequence: CASSLDRAGGYTF. DNA for the CDR3: TGTGCCAGCAGCTTGGACAGGGCTGGAGGCTACACCTTC.

This clonotype has only a few counts. The rearrangement uses TRBV18 and TRBJ2-2, with unresolved D. The CDR3 sequence is 17 residues long. The V end was cut by 4 bases, the J end by 4 bases, with 19 bases between. Germline CDR1 and CDR2: KGHSH and LQKENI. The CDR3 here is CASSQSRPGMGTGELFF. The DNA of the CDR3 is TGTGCCAGCTCACAGTCACGCCCTGGAATGGGCACCGGGGAGCTGTTTTTT.

The table lists this clonotype with many counts. V usage is TRBV14 and J usage is TRBJ1-3; tentatively, D is TRBD1 (5 bases). Trimming cost V 4 bases and J 0 bases, with 13 bases left between them. The V gene's germline CDR1 is SGHDN and CDR2 FVKESK. There are 16 residues in the CDR3. In nucleotides, the CDR3 is TGTGCCAGCAGCCTGTCGGGACGCCTCTCTGGAAACACCATATATTTT. Translation: CASSLSGRLSGNTIYF. The complete variable domain, with remaining parts taken from reference TRBV14 and TRBJ1-3, reads EAGVTQFPSHSVIEKGQTVTLRCDPISGHDNLYWYRRVMGKEIKFLLHFVKESKQDESGMPNNRFLAERTGGTYSTLKVQPAELEDSGVYFCASSLSGRLSGNTIYFGEGSWLTVV.

This clonotype was seen once. This chain uses TRBV7-2 with TRBJ2-7, with D unresolved. CDR1 and CDR2 (germline): SGHTA, FQGNSA. Trimming took 5 bases from V and 6 from J, leaving 14 bases between them. The CDR3 extends over 13 amino acids. In DNA, the CDR3 is TGTGCCAGCAGCCCCCCGAATATCTCCGAGCAGTACTTC. Its translation: CASSPPNISEQYF.

The V and J genes are TRBV20-1 and TRBJ2-4; 12 bases are a match to TRBD1. This CDR3 contains 19 residues. Germline V gene lookup returns CDR1 DFQATT and CDR2 SNEGSKA (reference sequence). With V trimmed by 6 bases and J by 1 base, 16 bases remained unmatched. The CDR3 loop reads CSAPASGQGAGGAKNIQYF. DNA for the CDR3: TGCAGTGCCCCAGCGTCGGGACAGGGGGCCGGGGGGGCCAAAAACATTCAGTACTTC.

This clonotype was observed a few times. The V gene is TRBV7-9, the J gene TRBJ2-1; 13 bases match TRBD2. CDR3 length equals 16 residues. V lost 5 bases, J lost 8 bases, and 9 bases stayed unmatched. CDR1 is SEHNR, CDR2 FQNEAQ, per germline (reference sequence). This CDR3 is CASSPESTSGGDEQFF. The DNA for the CDR3 is TGTGCCAGCAGCCCCGAGTCAACTAGCGGGGGGGATGAGCAGTTCTTC.

At least ten counts were recorded for this clonotype. The V and J genes are TRBV20-1 and TRBJ1-2; possibly TRBD1 for D (5 bases). In germline, CDR1 is DFQATT, CDR2 SNEGSKA (reference sequence). Trimming took 6 bases from V and 1 from J, leaving 15 bases between them. CDR3 length equals 14 residues. Here the CDR3 DNA reads TGCAGTGCGAATCGGGACTCCGGTAACTATGGCTACACCTTC. Its protein product is CSANRDSGNYGYTF.

This clonotype was picked up many times. The gene calls are TRBV9 and TRBJ2-7; 8 bases line up with TRBD1. J gave up 0 bases and V 0 bases, and 2 bases lay outside the gene matches. From germline, CDR1 is SGDLS and CDR2 YYNGEE. This CDR3 has 15 residues. The CDR3 reads CASSVAQGVSYEQYF. As DNA, the CDR3 is TGTGCCAGCAGCGTAGCACAGGGGGTCTCCTACGAGCAGTACTTC.

This clonotype appeared a few times. CDR3 DNA sequence: TGTGCCAGCCCCCCCAGGGGGGTTTCAGAGACCCAGTACTTC. It yields the protein CASPPRGVSETQYF. V gene TRBV28 combines with J gene TRBJ2-5, with D possibly matching TRBD1 (7 bases). CDR3 length: 14 amino acids. V lost 8 bases, J lost 4 bases, and 17 bases lay in between. Germline CDR1 and CDR2: MDHEN and SYDVKM.

This CDR3 reads CASSKTGVNEKLFF. The CDR3 nucleotides read TGTGCCAGCAGTAAAACAGGAGTTAATGAAAAACTGTTTTTT. This chain connects TRBV7-2 to TRBJ1-4, with D possibly matching TRBD1 (5 bases). Germline-derived CDR1 and CDR2 are SGHTA and FQGNSA. The CDR3 has 14 amino acids. The V gene lost 6 bases and the J gene lost 4 bases, with 12 bases spanning the gap.

This clonotype was recorded many times. This chain links TRBV4-3 with TRBJ2-1; possibly TRBD2 for D (7 bases). In germline, CDR1 is LGHNA, CDR2 YSLEER. The germline V and J ends were trimmed by 0 bases and 16 bases, with 16 bases remaining between them. The length of the CDR3 is 13 residues. The CDR3, as DNA: TGCGCCAGCAGCCAAGATAGGGGGGGGGTTCAATTCTTC. As protein: CASSQDRGGVQFF.

The sample holds many counts of this clonotype. The chain's CDR3 is CASTRRGSYEQYF. The CDR3 DNA is TGTGCCAGCACTCGGAGGGGCTCCTACGAGCAGTACTTC. The chain is built from TRBV12-3 or TRBV12-4 and TRBJ2-7; D may be TRBD2 (6 bases). Trimming took off 7 bases at V and 0 bases at J, with 10 bases between the two ends. The CDR3 has 13 residues.

The table lists this clonotype with many counts. The CDR3 loop is CASSSYSNTEAFF. CDR3 nucleotide sequence: TGTGCCAGCAGCTCTTACTCGAACACTGAAGCTTTCTTT. This chain uses TRBV6-2 or TRBV6-3 with TRBJ1-1; no definite D call. The CDR3 is 13 residues long. CDR1 MNHEY and CDR2 SVGEGT come from the germline V gene. Trimming stripped 6 bases from V and 1 base from J, with 9 bases between.

The CDR3 nucleotides are TGTGCCAGTAGTCCGTCGAACTCTGGGGCCAACGTCCTGACTTTC. It encodes CASSPSNSGANVLTF. The V gene is TRBV19, the J gene TRBJ2-6; D is ambiguous. Germline CDR1 LNHDA, CDR2 SQIVND (reference sequence). V lost 5 bases and J lost 0, with 8 bases in between. The CDR3 sequence is 15 residues long.

The CDR3 here is CSATENYGYTF. For the CDR3, the DNA is TGCAGTGCTACGGAAAACTATGGCTACACCTTC. This chain links TRBV20-1 with TRBJ1-2; the D is unclear. Between the trimmed V and J ends, which lost 4 bases and 2 bases, there was a span of 5 bases. The CDR3 consists of 11 residues. CDR1 and CDR2 from the germline V gene are DFQATT and SNEGSKA (reference sequence).

This clonotype was seen repeatedly, ten times or more. This chain uses TRBV19 with TRBJ2-5; 10 bases map to TRBD2. J lost 4 bases, V lost 5 bases, and 1 base had no gene match. Per germline, CDR1 LNHDA and CDR2 SQIVND (reference sequence). The CDR3 consists of 13 residues. This CDR3 is CASSPSGRETQYF. The DNA for the CDR3 is TGTGCCAGTAGTCCTAGCGGGAGAGAGACCCAGTACTTC.

This clonotype was picked up many times. The CDR3 DNA follows: TGCAGTGCTCGCCTGGGTGGGGCCACAGATACGCAGTATTTT. The encoded protein is CSARLGGATDTQYF. This rearrangement joins TRBV20-1 to TRBJ2-3; D perhaps matches TRBD1 (5 bases). CDR1 and CDR2 (germline): DFQATT, SNEGSKA (reference sequence). Trimming stripped 5 bases from V and 2 bases from J, with 14 bases between. The CDR3 runs 14 residues.

Many counts were recorded for this clonotype. The genes are TRBV7-9 and TRBJ2-1; D remains ambiguous. The CDR3 is 14 residues long. V dropped 2 bases and J dropped 0 bases, with 5 bases sitting between them. CDR1 is SEHNR, CDR2 FQNEAQ, per germline (reference sequence). The CDR3 bases are TGTGCCAGCAGCTTAAAGGACTCCTACAATGAGCAGTTCTTC. It codes for CASSLKDSYNEQFF. The full variable domain, rest sourced from reference TRBV7-9 and TRBJ2-1, is DTGVSQNPRHKITKRGQNVTFRCDPISEHNRLYWYRQTLGQGPEFLTYFQNEAQLEKSRLLSDRFSAERPKGSFSTLEIQRTEQGDSAMYLCASSLKDSYNEQFFGPGTRLTVL.

Ten or more counts support this clonotype. CDR3 amino acids: CASRPQGVNTEAFF. CDR3 bases: TGTGCCAGTAGACCACAGGGCGTGAACACTGAAGCTTTCTTT. The V call is TRBV19, the J call TRBJ1-1; D perhaps matches TRBD1 (6 bases). V dropped 6 bases and J dropped 0 bases, with 11 bases sitting between them. Germline CDR1 is LNHDA and CDR2 is SQIVND (reference sequence). CDR3 length: 14 residues.

This clonotype has at least ten counts. The rearrangement uses TRBV29-1 and TRBJ1-1; unclear D gene. The CDR3 sequence is 14 residues long. Trimming cost V 6 bases and J 2 bases, with 16 bases left between them. The germline gives CDR1 SQVTM, CDR2 ANQGSEA. CDR3 nucleotide sequence: TGCAGCGTAGGCCTTCTGACTCGAAACACTGAAGCTTTCTTT. Translated: CSVGLLTRNTEAFF.

V gene TRBV10-3 combines with J gene TRBJ2-4, with TRBD2 matching over 10 bases. J lost 0 bases, V lost 6 bases, and 20 bases had no gene match. This CDR3 is built from 21 residues. CDR1 and CDR2 from the germline V gene are ENHRY and SYGVKD. The CDR3 DNA follows: TGTGCCATCAGCCCCAGTAACGTGCTAGCGGGGGAGAGGGTAGCCAAAAACATTCAGTACTTC. As protein: CAISPSNVLAGERVAKNIQYF.

This clonotype was detected only a few times. This chain links TRBV7-8 with TRBJ2-5; the match to TRBD1 covers 9 bases. Per germline, CDR1 SGHVS and CDR2 FQNEAQ. The CDR3 has 16 amino acids. Unmatched junction bases numbered 7, after V lost 3 bases and J lost 2 bases. CDR3 nucleotide sequence: TGTGCCAGCAGCTTGAGGGGGGACAGGGCTCAAGAGACCCAGTACTTC. Amino acids: CASSLRGDRAQETQYF.

In its sample, this clonotype was seen many times. This rearrangement joins TRBV6-1 to TRBJ2-1; 7 bases agree with TRBD2. Trimming cost V 1 base and J 0 bases; bases outside gene matches: 0. CDR1 is MNHNS and CDR2 is SASEGT in the germline V gene. There are 15 residues in the CDR3. DNA of the CDR3: TGTGCCAGCAGTGAAGTAGCGGGCTCCTACAATGAGCAGTTCTTC. Translated, it gives CASSEVAGSYNEQFF.

At least ten counts were recorded for this clonotype. The chain uses TRBV6-1 and TRBJ2-1, with 9 bases that match TRBD2. Germline V gene sequence: CDR1 MNHNS, CDR2 SASEGT. The CDR3 is made up of 20 amino acids. After removal of 1 base from V and 0 bases from J, the junction contained 13 bases not matched to a gene. For the CDR3, the DNA is TGTGCCAGCAGTGAAGTACTAGCGGGTGGTGCCGGAAGCTCCTACAATGAGCAGTTCTTC. Residues: CASSEVLAGGAGSSYNEQFF.

The chain carries TRBV20-1 and TRBJ2-7, with 9 bases identical to TRBD2. The J segment lost 2 bases and the V segment lost 0 bases, leaving 5 bases of the junction unmatched. The CDR3 contains 15 residues. From germline, CDR1 is DFQATT and CDR2 SNEGSKA (reference sequence). CDR3 sequence: CSARDGGGGAYEQYF. The CDR3 DNA follows: TGCAGTGCTAGAGATGGTGGCGGGGGGGCCTACGAGCAGTACTTC.

This clonotype was detected many times. The chain has TRBV12-3 or TRBV12-4 and TRBJ2-3; no firm D call. CDR3 length equals 15 residues. Trimming shortened V by 7 bases and J by 1 base, and 15 bases separated the two germline ends. As DNA, the CDR3 is TGTGCCAGCACCCTTCCCCCGATCGGCACAGATACGCAGTATTTT. As protein: CASTLPPIGTDTQYF.

There are many counts of this clonotype. This chain links TRBV20-1 with TRBJ2-2, with a tentative D call TRBD1 (7 bases). V was pared by 1 base and J by 0 bases, with 9 bases between. CDR1 and CDR2 from the germline V gene are DFQATT and SNEGSKA (reference sequence). This CDR3 comprises 15 residues. The CDR3 sequence: CSARGGTANTGELFF. The CDR3 coding sequence is TGCAGTGCTAGAGGCGGGACAGCGAACACCGGGGAGCTGTTTTTT.